The 15 T cell receptor beta chains listed next were all sequenced from one sample in a study of tissue T cells after allogeneic stem cell transplantation. TCRdb's copy holds only in-frame clones and misses some; the assay was immunoSEQ multiplex PCR. The table shows over 40,000 clones, with 73% occurring only once. Sequenced: sorted cells pooled from one or two spleens. The origin of the receptors is a pool of C57BL/6 mice in good health.

As concerns this clone: Here the gene names and germline are mouse. The read finishes 1 residue shy of the CDR3 end, and the germline J gene is used to complete it. The rearrangement links TRBV29 to TRBJ2-1; 7 nucleotides agree with TRBD2. CDR1 and CDR2 from the germline V gene are MSHET and SYDVDS. J was trimmed by 3 bases and V by 6 bases; bases with no gene match: 2. CDR3 length equals 13 residues. The CDR3: CASRDWVYAEQFF. Incomplete CDR3 DNA: TGTGCTAGCAGAGACTGGGTCTATGCTGAGCAGTTC.

Points on this clone: Mouse names are used for the genes. The sequence runs out 1 residue before the end of the CDR3; the remainder is reconstructed from the germline J gene. The chain uses TRBV12-1 and TRBJ2-5, with D unclear. The CDR3 has 14 residues. V shed 1 base and J shed 0 bases, with 7 bases lying between them. Per the germline V gene, CDR1 is SGHSN and CDR2 is HYEKVE. The CDR3 region is CASSLGVNQDTQYF. CDR3 DNA (partial): TGTGCCAGCTCTCTGGGAGTTAACCAAGACACCCAGTAC.

Points on this clone: Germline and genes here are mouse. The read stops 1 residue short of the end of the CDR3; the missing end is completed from the germline J gene. The V and J genes are TRBV13-2 and TRBJ1-4; TRBD1 agrees at 9 bases. V was clipped by 1 base and J by 0 bases; unmatched bases: 1. CDR1 NNHNN and CDR2 SYGAGS come from the germline V gene (reference sequence). This CDR3 region has 16 residues. The CDR3 bases that were read are TGTGCCAGCGGTGATAGGGACAGGGTTTCCAACGAAAGATTATTT. This gives the protein CASGDRDRVSNERLF. The whole CDR3 sequence is CASGDRDRVSNERLFF.

Remarks on this clone: Gene and germline names: mouse. Read coverage stops 1 residue before the CDR3 terminus; the germline J gene supplies the remainder. The V and J genes are TRBV2 and TRBJ1-3; D may be TRBD1 (6 bases). V lost 0 bases and J 4 bases, leaving 13 bases between the germline ends. Germline lookup yields CDR1 LGHNA and CDR2 YSYQKL. This CDR3 has 16 residues. The DNA read from the CDR3 is TGTGCCAGCAGCCAAGAGGGGGGGGCGCGAGGAAATACGCTCTAT. Its protein is CASSQEGGARGNTLY. The entire CDR3 protein reads CASSQEGGARGNTLYF.

This clone has only a few counts. Any gene name here is a mouse gene name. The missing CDR3 end, 1 residue past where the read stops, is filled in from the germline J gene. The chain recombines TRBV26 with TRBJ2-7; D may be TRBD1 or TRBD2 (5 bases each). Germline assignment: CDR1 KGHPV and CDR2 FQNQEV (reference sequence). V lost 0 bases to trimming and J lost 7 bases, with 10 bases between them. The CDR3 is made up of 13 amino acids. CDR3: CASSLSGAGEQYF. The sequenced CDR3 bases are TGTGCCAGCAGTCTGTCAGGGGCGGGGGAACAGTAC.

Details on this clone: Mouse names are used for the genes. The read ends 1 residue before the CDR3 terminus; that terminus is restored from the germline J gene. This rearrangement joins TRBV5 to TRBJ1-1; 11 positions agree with TRBD1. CDR1 is LGHNA and CDR2 is YNLKQL in the germline V gene (reference sequence). The CDR3 is 14 residues long. The V and J ends lost 4 bases and 4 bases, in that order; junction bases with no gene match: 2. CDR3 DNA, as far as it was read: TGTGCCAGCAGCCCCGGACAGGGGGCCACAGAAGTCTTC. The encoded protein is CASSPGQGATEVF. The CDR3 reads in full as CASSPGQGATEVFF.

Points on this clone: Gene and germline names: mouse. The DNA ends 1 residue before the CDR3 does, and the rest of the CDR3 is filled in from the germline J gene. The rearrangement links TRBV24 to TRBJ2-3; 10 positions agree with TRBD1. The V gene's germline CDR1 is KGHTA and CDR2 FRNEEI. Trimming at V came to 6 bases and at J to 3 bases, leaving 6 bases not matched to a gene. The CDR3 has 15 amino acids. CDR3 protein: CASSQGQGRAETLYF. The CDR3 DNA, read in part, is TGTGCCAGCAGCCAGGGACAGGGGCGGGCAGAAACGCTGTAT.

In its sample, this clone was seen a few times. Any gene name here is a mouse gene name. The read stops 1 residue short of the end of the CDR3; the missing end is completed from the germline J gene. V gene TRBV2 combines with J gene TRBJ2-7; no clear D gene. Trimming took 0 bases from V and 0 from J, leaving 3 bases between them. Germline CDR1 reads LGHNA; CDR2 reads YSYQKL. CDR3 size: 13 residues. CDR3 sequence: CASSQDLSYEQYF. CDR3 DNA (partial): TGTGCCAGCAGCCAAGACCTCTCCTATGAACAGTAC.

Notes on this clone: The gene symbols are mouse symbols. The CDR3 end falls 1 residue outside the read, so it is completed with the germline J gene. The chain has TRBV26 and TRBJ2-4, with 12 bases aligning to TRBD2. V was clipped by 4 bases and J by 7 bases; unmatched bases: 3. CDR1 and CDR2 from the germline V gene are KGHPV and FQNQEV (reference sequence). The CDR3 length is 14 residues. Partial CDR3 DNA: TGTGCCAGCAGTCGGGACTGGGGGGAGGACACCTTGTAC. This sequence encodes CASSRDWGEDTLY. The complete CDR3 protein is CASSRDWGEDTLYF.

Note on this clone: Gene names are mouse gene names. From the germline J gene comes the end of the CDR3, since the read stops 1 residue before it. J is TRBJ2-3 and V is TRBV13-1, with 10 bases identical to TRBD2. The CDR3 is 13 amino acids. The junction had 0 bases not matched to a gene; V was cut back by 7 bases and J by 1 base. The germline V gene has CDR1 NSHNY and CDR2 SYGAGN. The chain's CDR3 is CASGLGGAETLYF. The sequenced CDR3 bases are TGTGCCAGCGGACTGGGGGGTGCAGAAACGCTGTAT.

This clone was detected only a few times. Any gene name here is a mouse gene name. From the germline J gene comes the end of the CDR3, since the read stops 1 residue before it. This chain uses TRBV24 with TRBJ2-7; 8 bases map to TRBD1. This CDR3 spans 12 amino acids. CDR1 and CDR2 (germline): KGHTA, FRNEEI. The V segment lost 4 bases and the J segment 5 bases; nucleotides outside the gene matches: 1. CDR3 DNA, as far as it was read: TGTGCCAGCAGTCCGACAGGGGATGAACAGTAC. Translating gives CASSPTGDEQY. The CDR3 in full is CASSPTGDEQYF.

Notes on this clone: The germline and genes are mouse ones. The read finishes 1 residue shy of the CDR3 end, and the germline J gene is used to complete it. The chain uses TRBV3 and TRBJ2-1; 9 bases are shared with TRBD1. The germline gives CDR1 SNHLY, CDR2 FYNGKV (reference sequence). The CDR3 has 15 amino acids. Trimming removed 5 bases from V and 1 base from J; junction bases left unmatched: 3. CDR3 DNA, as far as it was read: TGTGCCAGCAGCGTCGACAGGGGGAACTATGCTGAGCAGTTC. Protein product: CASSVDRGNYAEQF. The entire CDR3 protein is CASSVDRGNYAEQFF.

Details on this clone: Gene names are the mouse ones. The CDR3: CSSSQAWGGHAEQFF. The CDR3 DNA, read in part, is TGCTCCAGCAGTCAAGCCTGGGGGGGCCATGCTGAGCAGTTC. This chain links TRBV23 with TRBJ2-1; the D segment call TRBD2 is taken from the table without a DNA check. The CDR3 is cut off 1 residue early in the read; its end comes from the germline J gene. Germline lookup yields CDR1 KGHTA and CDR2 FQNQQP. The CDR3 sequence is 15 residues long.

For this clone: Gene names are mouse gene names. The CDR3 end falls 1 residue outside the read, so it is completed with the germline J gene. The rearrangement uses TRBV12-2 and TRBJ2-7; weak D call: TRBD1 (6 bases). Germline lookup yields CDR1 SGHLS and CDR2 HYDKME. The CDR3 is 12 residues long. The V gene lost 2 bases and the J gene lost 4 bases, with 8 bases spanning the gap. The part of the CDR3 DNA that was read is TGTGCCAGCTCTCCCCAGGGGTATGAACAGTAC. This sequence encodes CASSPQGYEQY. The entire CDR3 protein reads CASSPQGYEQYF.

With regard to this clone: Mouse gene names and germline throughout. The CDR3 extends 1 residue past the end of the read, so its final part is completed from the germline J gene. V gene TRBV13-3 combines with J gene TRBJ1-4; no reliable D call. V lost 3 bases and J lost 0, with 6 bases in between. The germline gives CDR1 NNHDY, CDR2 SYVADS. The CDR3 length is 14 residues. Here the CDR3 reads CASSGGVSNERLFF. The DNA read from the CDR3 is TGTGCCAGCAGTGGCGGGGTTTCCAACGAAAGATTATTT.